A selection of T cell receptor beta chains follows, all from one sample in a study of molecular identifiers for immune sequencing clone quantification. TCRdb processed the PCR reads anew with MiXCR; each CDR3 protein has one entry. The sample gives approximately 550,000 distinct CDR3 sequences, 20% to 25% of which show up once; under 0.85% is in the top ten. Sequencing was carried out using naive CD8+ T cells from blood, with Jurkat cell RNA spiked in. These receptors originate from a human donor in good health. Some libraries in this study had Jurkat cell RNA spiked in. Both conserved end residues are part of each CDR3.

CASSTPGQGSSEQYF TRBJ2-7 TRBV11-2
CASSVGDYEQYF TRBJ2-7 TRBV9
CASGFGLAGGNNEQFF TRBJ2-1 TRBV27
CASRGAGLVNEQFF TRBJ2-1 TRBV6-5
CAWSPRDRVSYEQYF TRBJ2-7 TRBV30
CASSQTIGQAGTDTQYF TRBJ2-3 TRBV4-1
CACRGRGSIATNEKLFF TRBJ1-4 TRBV30
CASSQVYPGVSLYGYTF TRBJ1-2 TRBV4-1
CASSGTSYEQYF TRBJ2-7 TRBV5-6
CASSHYRGSDEKLFF TRBJ1-4 TRBV14
CAWRPDSYNEQFF TRBJ2-1 TRBV30
CASSLAVQEELFF TRBJ2-2 TRBV11-2
CASSQFLGPGVAPETQYF TRBJ2-5 TRBV3-1
CASSLPRGTGDPYEQYF TRBJ2-7 TRBV6-2/TRBV6-3
CASSLAGGGDEQFF TRBJ2-1 TRBV7-9
CASSLGGLRTEAFF TRBJ1-1 TRBV7-9
CASSLDVGARGYTEAFF TRBJ1-1 TRBV5-1
CASSLALTYQETQYF TRBJ2-5 TRBV7-8
CASSWTTGNIQYF TRBJ2-4 TRBV5-1
CATSSKTGYGYTF TRBJ1-2 TRBV15
CATGRPGQSSYEQYF TRBJ2-7 TRBV28
CASSLVSEEGIQYF TRBJ2-4 TRBV12-3/TRBV12-4
CASSEGLLPTSYEQYF TRBJ2-7 TRBV14
CASSWDRGRIYEQYF TRBJ2-7 TRBV5-1
CASRATGGSDTQYF TRBJ2-3 TRBV28
CASTFGTLNQPQHF TRBJ1-5 TRBV6-2/TRBV6-3
CASSYGSRNEQYF TRBJ2-7 TRBV6-5
CASSEAMGGFRTGELFF TRBJ2-2 TRBV2
CASSQESLQGRRSDGYTF TRBJ1-2 TRBV4-3
CASSTGSGGGQETQYF TRBJ2-5 TRBV19
CASSQGQALNTGELFF TRBJ2-2 TRBV4-3
CAWNFPVHYNSPLHF TRBJ1-6 TRBV30
CASSLGQGSNQPQHF TRBJ1-5 TRBV5-1
CASSLAVYNERFF TRBJ2-1 TRBV19
CASSSIVIAGSTDTQYF TRBJ2-3 TRBV13
CASTAWGQGATEAFF TRBJ1-1 TRBV12-3/TRBV12-4
CRGDRGFTDTQYF TRBJ2-3 TRBV20-1
CASKGDTYEQYF TRBJ2-7 TRBV5-1
CASSAQGASTDTQYF TRBJ2-3 TRBV7-9
CASNSQSEEQFF TRBJ2-1 TRBV7-9
CASSASPRDSDPSGANVLTF TRBJ2-6 TRBV9
CASSLPTGTGELFF TRBJ2-2 TRBV7-9
CASSGGVVVDEQYF TRBJ2-7 TRBV6-5
CASARGGDTEAFF TRBJ1-1 TRBV7-9
CASSSYRGGNEKLFF TRBJ1-4 TRBV5-6
CASSVEAAGEREQYF TRBJ2-7 TRBV9
CANIDTRILSDRPSGNTIYF TRBJ1-3 TRBV28
CAWGTGLTRGNEQYF TRBJ2-7 TRBV30
CASSTSTQGGGGGELFF TRBJ2-2 TRBV9
CSAKGYTDDRDNLPQHF TRBJ1-5 TRBV20-1
CAGSLNLAVKNTEAFF TRBJ1-1 TRBV28
CASSTRETPNIQYF TRBJ2-4 TRBV5-4
CASSTREISNQPQHF TRBJ1-5 TRBV11-3
CASSSLGAFERFF TRBJ2-1 TRBV7-6
CASSMTSGTGELFF TRBJ2-2 TRBV19
CASSQFHAPAGGHYEQYF TRBJ2-7 TRBV4-1